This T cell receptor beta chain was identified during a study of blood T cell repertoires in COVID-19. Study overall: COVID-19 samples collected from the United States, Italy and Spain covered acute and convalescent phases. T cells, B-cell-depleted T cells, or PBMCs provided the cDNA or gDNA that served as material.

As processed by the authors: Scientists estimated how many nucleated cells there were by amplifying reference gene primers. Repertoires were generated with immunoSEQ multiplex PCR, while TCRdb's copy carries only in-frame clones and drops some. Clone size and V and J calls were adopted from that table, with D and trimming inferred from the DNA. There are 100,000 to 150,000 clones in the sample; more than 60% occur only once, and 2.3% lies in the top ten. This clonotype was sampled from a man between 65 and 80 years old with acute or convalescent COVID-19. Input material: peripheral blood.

The CDR3 is CASRWRGPGANVLTF. The CDR3 bases are TGTGCCAGCAGATGGAGGGGGCCTGGGGCCAACGTCCTGACTTTC. The chain links TRBV7-2 to TRBJ2-6, with D tentatively TRBD1 (7 bases). The germline CDR1 and CDR2 sequences are SGHTA and FQGNSA. This CDR3 is 15 amino acids long. V lost 6 bases, J lost 2 bases, and 11 bases lay in between. The variable domain in full, with the rest retrieved from reference TRBV7-2 and TRBJ2-6, is GAGVSQSPSNKVTEKGKDVELRCDPISGHTALYWYRQSLGQGLEFLIYFQGNSAPDKSGLPSDRFSAERTGGSVSTLTIQRTQQEDSAVYLCASRWRGPGANVLTFGAGSRLTVL.